The clone carrying this T cell receptor beta chain was counted once. These data come from a study of technical replicates of blood from a few donors. Clones were sequenced by immunoSEQ multiplex PCR, and TCRdb holds only the in-frame ones, with some missing. The sample has approximately 64,000 clones; approximately 84% are singletons. CDR3 length: 13 residues. V lost 0 bases, J lost 6 bases, and 6 bases lay in between. In germline, CDR1 is LGHNA, CDR2 YSLEER. This receptor was obtained from a human donor in good health. Some clones in this sample may be carry-over from other donors' samples. The material sequenced was PBMCs. The rearrangement uses TRBV4-3 and TRBJ1-5; the D is unclear. The CDR3 sequence: CASSQDRGQPQHF. CDR3 sequence (DNA): TGCGCCAGCAGCCAAGACCGGGGTCAGCCCCAGCATTTT.